This TCR beta chain originates from a study of beta chain features in type 1 diabetes. At the level of the study: On cell yields, gender and age, patients and healthy donors were similar.

Study conclusions and caveats: Shortening that was moderate but significant affected the TCRB CDR3s of Type 1 diabetes patients in all four CD4+ subsets.

As for this clone: Its antigen remains unknown.

Expressed TCRB transcripts were sequenced because the isolated RNA had all been reverse transcribed beforehand. Some clones are missing from TCRdb's copy, which holds only in-frame ones; the method was immunoSEQ multiplex PCR. The table includes 300,000 or so clones, 14% detected once. Sequencing input: naive CD4+ T cells from blood. This receptor was identified in a man aged 25 to 40 with type 1 diabetes.

The CDR3 DNA reads TGTGCCAGCAGCGTGTCAGGACACTACGAGCAGTACTTC. Translated, it gives CASSVSGHYEQYF. This chain joins TRBV9 and TRBJ2-7, with a weak D call TRBD1 (5 bases). Trimming cost V 2 bases and J 3 bases, with 9 bases left between them. CDR1 and CDR2 from the germline V gene are SGDLS and YYNGEE. CDR3 length equals 13 residues.